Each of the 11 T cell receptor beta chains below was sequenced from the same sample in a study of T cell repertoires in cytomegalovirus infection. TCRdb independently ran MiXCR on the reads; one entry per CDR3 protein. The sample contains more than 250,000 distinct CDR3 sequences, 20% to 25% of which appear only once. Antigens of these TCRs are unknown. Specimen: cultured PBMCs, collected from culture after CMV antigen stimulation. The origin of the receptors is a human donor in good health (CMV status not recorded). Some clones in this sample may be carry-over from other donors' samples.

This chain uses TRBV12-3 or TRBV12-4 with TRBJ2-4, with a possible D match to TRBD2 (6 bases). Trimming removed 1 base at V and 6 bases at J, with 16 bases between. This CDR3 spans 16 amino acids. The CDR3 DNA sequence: TGTGCCAGCAGTTTAGGGAGGGAGGTGACGGCAAACATTCAGTACTTC. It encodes CASSLGREVTANIQYF.

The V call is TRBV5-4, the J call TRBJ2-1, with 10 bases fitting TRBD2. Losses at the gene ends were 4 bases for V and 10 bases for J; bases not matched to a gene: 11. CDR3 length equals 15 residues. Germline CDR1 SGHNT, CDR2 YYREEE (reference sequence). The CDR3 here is CASSAQASGSGEQFF. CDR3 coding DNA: TGTGCCAGCAGCGCCCAGGCTAGCGGGAGCGGGGAGCAGTTCTTC.

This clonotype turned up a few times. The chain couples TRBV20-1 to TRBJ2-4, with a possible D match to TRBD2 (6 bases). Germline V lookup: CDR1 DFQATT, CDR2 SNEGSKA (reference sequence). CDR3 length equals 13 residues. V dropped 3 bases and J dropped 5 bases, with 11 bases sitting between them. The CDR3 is CSARRREQNIQYF. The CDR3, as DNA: TGCAGTGCTAGGCGACGGGAGCAAAACATTCAGTACTTC.

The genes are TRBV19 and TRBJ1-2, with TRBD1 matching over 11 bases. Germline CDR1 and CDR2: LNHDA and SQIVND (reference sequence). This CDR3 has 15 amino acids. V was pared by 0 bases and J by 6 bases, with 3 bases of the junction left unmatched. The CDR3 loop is CASSIDGQGANGYTF. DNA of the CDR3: TGTGCCAGTAGTATAGACGGACAGGGGGCGAATGGCTACACCTTC.

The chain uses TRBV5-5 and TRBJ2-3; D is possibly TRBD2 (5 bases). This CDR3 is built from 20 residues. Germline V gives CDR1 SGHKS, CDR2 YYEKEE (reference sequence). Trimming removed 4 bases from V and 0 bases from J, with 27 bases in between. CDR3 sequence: CASSLSQEAIHRPSTDTQYF. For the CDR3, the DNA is TGTGCCAGCAGCCTATCGCAGGAGGCCATCCATCGACCTAGCACAGATACGCAGTATTTT. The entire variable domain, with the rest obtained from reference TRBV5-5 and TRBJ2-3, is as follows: DAGVTQSPTHLIKTRGQQVTLRCSPISGHKSVSWYQQVLGQGPQFIFQYYEKEERGRGNFPDRFSARQFPNYSSELNVNALLLGDSALYLCASSLSQEAIHRPSTDTQYFGPGTRLTVL.

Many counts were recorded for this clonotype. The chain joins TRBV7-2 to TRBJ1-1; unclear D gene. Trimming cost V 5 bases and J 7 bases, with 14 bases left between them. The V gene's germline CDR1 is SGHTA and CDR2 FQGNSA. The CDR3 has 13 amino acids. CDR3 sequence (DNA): TGTGCCAGCAGCCCATTTCGGACGGTTGAAGCTTTCTTT. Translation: CASSPFRTVEAFF.

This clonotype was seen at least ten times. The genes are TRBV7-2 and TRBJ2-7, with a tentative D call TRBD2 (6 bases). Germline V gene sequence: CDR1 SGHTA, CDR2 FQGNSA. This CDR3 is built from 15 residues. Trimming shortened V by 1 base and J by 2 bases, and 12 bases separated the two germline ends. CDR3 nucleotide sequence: TGTGCCAGCAGCTTAGAAGGAGGACTAACCTACGAGCAGTACTTC. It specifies CASSLEGGLTYEQYF.

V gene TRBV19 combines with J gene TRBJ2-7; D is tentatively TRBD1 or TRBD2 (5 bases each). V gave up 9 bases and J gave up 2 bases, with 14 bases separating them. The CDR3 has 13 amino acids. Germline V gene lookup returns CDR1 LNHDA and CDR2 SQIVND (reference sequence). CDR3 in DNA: TGTGCCAGCTCCCGGGACGAAGCCTACGAGCAGTACTTC. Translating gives CASSRDEAYEQYF. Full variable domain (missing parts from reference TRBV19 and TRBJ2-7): DGGITQSPKYLFRKEGQNVTLSCEQNLNHDAMYWYRQDPGQGLRLIYYSQIVNDFQKGDIAEGYSVSREKKESFPLTVTSAQKNPTAFYLCASSRDEAYEQYFGPGTRLTVT.

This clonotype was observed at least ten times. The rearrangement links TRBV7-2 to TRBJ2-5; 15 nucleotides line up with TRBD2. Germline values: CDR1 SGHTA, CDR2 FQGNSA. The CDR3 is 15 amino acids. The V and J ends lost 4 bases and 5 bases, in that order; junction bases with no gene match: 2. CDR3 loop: CASSSGLAGGETQYF. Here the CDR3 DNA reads TGTGCCAGCAGCTCCGGACTAGCGGGAGGGGAGACCCAGTACTTC.

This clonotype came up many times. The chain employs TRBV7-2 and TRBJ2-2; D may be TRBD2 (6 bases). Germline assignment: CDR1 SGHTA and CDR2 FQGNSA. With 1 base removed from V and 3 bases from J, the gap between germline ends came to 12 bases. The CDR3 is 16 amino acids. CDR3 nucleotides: TGTGCCAGCAGCTTAGTCGGGGGTTGGGACACCGGGGAGCTGTTTTTT. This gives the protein CASSLVGGWDTGELFF.

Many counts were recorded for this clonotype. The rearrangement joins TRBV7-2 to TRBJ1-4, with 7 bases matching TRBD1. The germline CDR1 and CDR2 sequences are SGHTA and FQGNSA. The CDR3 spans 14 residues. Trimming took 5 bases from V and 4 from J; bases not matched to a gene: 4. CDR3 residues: CASSPGQRNEKLFF. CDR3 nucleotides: TGTGCCAGCAGCCCGGGACAGCGTAATGAAAAACTGTTTTTT.